Listed below are T cell receptor beta chains from one sample, sequenced in a study of blood T cells in healthy people across ages. TCRdb passed the 5' RACE reads through MiXCR, listing each CDR3 protein once. The data contain roughly 570,000 distinct CDR3 sequences, 25% to 30% of them singletons. What was sequenced was blood. The receptor set was obtained from a woman in her seventies in good health. Both conserved end residues are part of each CDR3. A D gene is named only where the DNA matches it firmly. The size of a clone is reported for some rows only, either as once, few or many, or as a class for expanded clones.

CASSREGGAFF | TGTGCCAGCAGCCGTGAGGGTGGAGCTTTCTTT | - | TRBJ1-1 | TRBV6-6 | -
CASSLSPTGTPNGQFF | TGTGCCAGCAGCTTATCCCCAACCGGGACACCCAATGGGCAGTTCTTC | - | TRBJ2-1 | TRBV7-9 | -
CSVPVTTRHGYTF | TGCAGCGTCCCCGTCACAACCAGGCATGGCTACACCTTC | - | TRBJ1-2 | TRBV29-1 | -
CASSLAPVSYEQYF | TGTGCCAGCAGCTTAGCACCCGTCTCCTACGAGCAGTACTTC | - | TRBJ2-7 | TRBV7-2 | few
CASRLQGANTGELFF | TGCGCCAGCAGATTACAGGGGGCGAACACCGGGGAGCTGTTTTTT | TRBD1 | TRBJ2-2 | TRBV4-3 | many
CASSLGSSGVQETQYF | TGTGCCAGCAGCTTAGGGTCTAGCGGGGTCCAAGAGACCCAGTACTTC | TRBD2 | TRBJ2-5 | TRBV7-2 | -
CASNPGDRVGQPQHF | TGTGCCAGCAACCCTGGGGACAGGGTTGGTCAGCCCCAGCATTTT | TRBD1 | TRBJ1-5 | TRBV6-6 | once
CASSLGWSRSDTQYF | TGTGCCAGCAGCTTAGGGTGGAGTAGATCAGATACGCAGTATTTT | - | TRBJ2-3 | TRBV7-2 | few
CASSSPDRGVTEAFF | TGTGCCAGCAGTTCCCCCGACAGGGGGGTAACTGAAGCTTTCTTT | TRBD1 | TRBJ1-1 | TRBV6-2/TRBV6-3 | few
CASSLGGTDGYTF | TGTGCCAGCAGCTTAGGGGGGACAGATGGCTACACCTTC | TRBD1 | TRBJ1-2 | TRBV7-2 | -
CASSLRDRTDTQYF | TGTGCCAGCAGCTTAAGGGATCGCACAGATACGCAGTATTTT | - | TRBJ2-3 | TRBV7-3 | few
CASSYRTSGVVRELFF | TGTGCCAGCAGCTACCGGACTAGCGGAGTAGTCAGGGAGCTGTTTTTT | TRBD2 | TRBJ2-2 | TRBV7-2 | -
CASSQGDRGPRNEQFF | TGCGCCAGCAGCCAGGGGGACAGGGGACCACGAAATGAGCAGTTCTTC | TRBD1 | TRBJ2-1 | TRBV4-3 | few
CASSPGQIFYEQYF | TGTGCCAGCTCACCTGGGCAGATTTTCTACGAGCAGTACTTC | - | TRBJ2-7 | TRBV18 | -
CASSLPGLAGGNTGELFF | TGTGCCAGCAGTCTACCGGGACTAGCGGGGGGGAACACCGGGGAGCTGTTTTTT | TRBD2 | TRBJ2-2 | TRBV27 | -
CASSEEVKLFF | TGTGCCAGCAGCGAAGAAGTGAAACTGTTTTTT | - | TRBJ1-4 | TRBV7-9 | few
CASSGGGRSYEQYF | TGTGCCAGCAGCGGAGGGGGCAGGTCCTACGAGCAGTACTTC | TRBD1 | TRBJ2-7 | TRBV9 | few
CSAFSLMGGRAEAFF | TGCAGTGCCTTTAGCCTGATGGGGGGGAGGGCTGAAGCTTTCTTT | - | TRBJ1-1 | TRBV20-1 | few
CASTYEAGNIQYF | TGCGCCAGCACCTACGAAGCGGGAAACATTCAGTACTTC | - | TRBJ2-4 | TRBV5-1 | many
CASSPRQGGQPQHF | TGTGCCAGCAGCCCAAGACAGGGCGGTCAGCCCCAGCATTTT | TRBD1 | TRBJ1-5 | TRBV7-2 | -
CASSLERTGTYEQYF | TGCGCCAGCAGCTTGGAAAGGACAGGCACATACGAGCAGTACTTC | TRBD1 | TRBJ2-7 | TRBV5-1 | -
CASSPTGPSSYNEQFF | TGTGCCAGCAGCCCAACAGGGCCGAGCTCCTACAATGAGCAGTTCTTC | - | TRBJ2-1 | TRBV5-5 | -
CASSPEMNTEAFF | TGTGCCAGCAGCCCCGAAATGAACACTGAAGCTTTCTTT | - | TRBJ1-1 | TRBV7-2 | -
CAGSYSTRAGVQPQHF | TGTGCCGGCAGTTACTCGACGAGGGCCGGGGTTCAGCCCCAGCATTTT | - | TRBJ1-5 | TRBV6-2/TRBV6-3 | -
CASSSTVARYLQETQYF | TGTGCCAGCAGCTCAACAGTGGCCCGGTACCTCCAGGAGACCCAGTACTTC | - | TRBJ2-5 | TRBV7-9 | -
CASSRGLAGGSSYEQYF | TGTGCCAGCAGCCGGGGACTAGCGGGGGGAAGCTCCTACGAGCAGTACTTC | TRBD2 | TRBJ2-7 | TRBV3-1 | many
CASSQDPGREQYF | TGCGCCAGCAGCCAAGATCCGGGCCGCGAGCAGTACTTC | - | TRBJ2-7 | TRBV4-3 | many
CSAGGAPETQYF | TGCAGTGCTGGGGGGGCGCCAGAGACCCAGTACTTC | - | TRBJ2-5 | TRBV20-1 | few
CASSQGLSDTQYF | TGCGCCAGCAGCCAGGGGCTCTCGGATACGCAGTATTTT | - | TRBJ2-3 | TRBV4-3 | few
CASSLIGTGAGELFF | TGCGCCAGCAGCTTAATTGGGACAGGGGCCGGGGAGCTGTTTTTT | TRBD1 | TRBJ2-2 | TRBV7-2 | few
CASSLGLAGGNTDTQYF | TGTGCCAGCAGCTTGGGACTAGCGGGGGGTAACACAGATACGCAGTATTTT | TRBD2 | TRBJ2-3 | TRBV3-1 | few
CASSAGGRVETQYF | TGTGCCAGCAGTGCGGGCGGCAGGGTAGAGACCCAGTACTTC | - | TRBJ2-5 | TRBV6-2/TRBV6-3 | few
CSVGRGPYEQYF | TGCAGTGTAGGTAGGGGCCCCTACGAGCAGTACTTC | - | TRBJ2-7 | TRBV20-1 | few
CASSQAGAQETQYF | TGCGCCAGCAGCCAAGCGGGCGCCCAAGAGACCCAGTACTTC | - | TRBJ2-5 | TRBV4-1 | -
CASSLASSYRETQYF | TGTGCCAGCAGTTTAGCCTCTTCCTATCGCGAGACCCAGTACTTC | - | TRBJ2-5 | TRBV12-3/TRBV12-4 | few
CASSILGGGPSEQYF | TGTGCCAGCAGCATATTAGGAGGGGGCCCCTCCGAGCAGTACTTC | - | TRBJ2-7 | TRBV7-2 | -
CASSQDGIGGVETQYF | TGCGCCAGCAGCCAAGATGGGATTGGGGGAGTGGAGACCCAGTACTTC | - | TRBJ2-5 | TRBV4-3 | -
CASRPGGAGEEKLFF | TGCGCCAGCAGGCCAGGGGGCGCGGGAGAAGAAAAACTGTTTTTT | TRBD1 | TRBJ1-4 | TRBV5-1 | many
CASSLSGANYGYTF | TGTGCCAGCAGCTTATCCGGGGCTAACTATGGCTACACCTTC | - | TRBJ1-2 | TRBV7-2 | -
CASSLALRDWESTQYF | TGTGCCAGCAGCTTAGCGCTAAGGGATTGGGAGTCTACGCAGTATTTT | - | TRBJ2-3 | TRBV7-9 | few
CASSLEGYSPLHF | TGTGCCAGCAGCTTAGAAGGCTATTCACCCCTCCACTTT | - | TRBJ1-6 | TRBV7-2 | -
CASRRGVSNEKLFF | TGTGCCAGCAGAAGAGGCGTATCTAATGAAAAACTGTTTTTT | - | TRBJ1-4 | TRBV3-1 | few
CASSLEDRGRETQYF | TGCGCCAGCAGCTTGGAAGACAGGGGACGGGAGACCCAGTACTTC | TRBD1 | TRBJ2-5 | TRBV5-1 | few
CASSGEGAIYF | TGTGCCAGCAGTGGGGAAGGTGCCATATATTTT | - | TRBJ1-3 | TRBV2 | -
CASTDRAVGTQYF | TGTGCCAGTACGGACCGGGCGGTAGGGACCCAGTACTTC | - | TRBJ2-5 | TRBV19 | -
CASSAPGTTNEKLFF | TGTGCCAGCAGCGCTCCCGGGACAACAAATGAAAAACTGTTTTTT | - | TRBJ1-4 | TRBV9 | -
CASQRVLLSNEQFF | TGTGCCAGCCAGAGGGTGTTACTCTCCAATGAGCAGTTCTTC | - | TRBJ2-1 | TRBV7-8 | few
CASSDGRETQYF | TGTGCCAGCAGTGACGGGCGGGAGACCCAGTACTTC | - | TRBJ2-5 | TRBV6-1 | -